The 17 T cell receptor beta chains in this list originate from one sample, sequenced in a study of naive and memory T cell subsets. What these receptors recognize is not known. An equimolar mix of two oligonucleotides served as the beta constant-region primer for TRBC1 and TRBC2. Ligated cDNA was amplified by four rounds of PCR with nested alpha and beta constant-region primers and SP2. Each CDR3 protein gets one entry after TCRdb re-called the UMI-ligation and nested PCR reads with MiXCR. In the table there are more than 95,000 distinct CDR3 sequences, about 14% of which are singletons. Study-level points and caveats: A few larger clonotypes appeared in naive repertoires, especially CD8, possibly memory cells re-expressing CD45RA.

Sequenced input: naive CD8+ T cells from blood. The receptors derive from a human donor in good health.

This clonotype has more than one count but fewer than ten. The CDR3 nucleotides read TGTGCCAGCAGCCCTGAGACAGAAATGAACACTGAAGCTTTCTTT. Protein product: CASSPETEMNTEAFF. The chain links TRBV12-3 or TRBV12-4 to TRBJ1-1; D may be TRBD1 (5 bases). The CDR3 runs to 15 residues. Trimming removed 6 bases from V and 0 bases from J, with 14 bases in between.

The V call is TRBV7-9, the J call TRBJ2-2, with D maybe TRBD1 (7 bases). The CDR3 runs 13 residues. CDR1 is SEHNR, CDR2 FQNEAQ, per germline (reference sequence). V lost 8 bases, J lost 4 bases, and 11 bases lay in between. Here the CDR3 reads CASGQGGTGELFF. CDR3 coding DNA: TGTGCCAGCGGCCAGGGGGGCACCGGGGAGCTGTTTTTT.

This clonotype was observed a handful of times. The chain joins TRBV15 to TRBJ1-1; tentative D call: TRBD1 (6 bases). CDR1 LNHNV and CDR2 YYDKDF come from the germline V gene (reference sequence). Trimming left V 3 bases short and J 1 base short, with 6 bases between. The CDR3 sequence is 13 residues long. CDR3 residues: CATSRTGNTEAFF. The CDR3, as DNA: TGTGCCACCAGCAGGACAGGGAACACTGAAGCTTTCTTT.

The table lists this clonotype with a few counts. This chain connects TRBV4-3 to TRBJ2-7; 11 bases align to TRBD1. In germline, CDR1 is LGHNA, CDR2 YSLEER. The CDR3 loop spans 14 amino acids. Losses at the gene ends were 3 bases for V and 7 bases for J; bases not matched to a gene: 5. In nucleotides, the CDR3 is TGCGCCAGCAGCCATGGACAGGGGGCACGGGAGCAGTACTTC. It is translated as CASSHGQGAREQYF.

The V and J genes are TRBV20-1 and TRBJ2-1; tentative D call: TRBD2 (6 bases). Trimming stripped 5 bases from V and 9 bases from J, with 11 bases between. Germline CDR1 is DFQATT and CDR2 is SNEGSKA (reference sequence). This CDR3 comprises 11 residues. CDR3 amino acids: CSARGESEQFF. The CDR3 nucleotides are TGCAGTGCTCGCGGGGAGAGTGAGCAGTTCTTC.

The V and J genes are TRBV23-1 and TRBJ2-2, with D unclear. TRBV23-1 falls under the ORF class, with uncertain function. Trimming cost V 0 bases and J 4 bases, with 3 bases left between them. The CDR3 extends over 13 amino acids. CDR3 sequence: CASSQSITGELFF. CDR3 in DNA: TGCGCCAGCAGTCAATCCATCACCGGGGAGCTGTTTTTT.

This clonotype was detected only a few times. The V and J genes are TRBV10-3 and TRBJ2-3; 8 bases agree with TRBD1. V was pared by 4 bases and J by 0 bases, with 3 bases of the junction left unmatched. Germline CDR1 and CDR2: ENHRY and SYGVKD. This CDR3 has 15 amino acids. CDR3 loop: CAISGGQGSTDTQYF. The CDR3, as DNA: TGTGCCATCAGTGGCGGACAGGGAAGCACAGATACGCAGTATTTT.

The V gene is TRBV20-1, the J gene TRBJ1-1; D gene unclear. Looked up from germline, CDR1 is DFQATT and CDR2 is SNEGSKA (reference sequence). The germline V and J ends were trimmed by 6 bases and 4 bases, with 6 bases remaining between them. This CDR3 spans 10 amino acids. Here the CDR3 reads CSARGTEAFF. Written as DNA, the CDR3 is TGCAGTGCCCGAGGCACTGAAGCTTTCTTT.

V is TRBV5-4 and J is TRBJ2-7; D gene unclear. CDR1 is SGHNT, CDR2 YYREEE, per germline (reference sequence). V shed 0 bases and J shed 9 bases, with 10 bases lying between them. CDR3 size: 12 residues. CDR3 coding DNA: TGTGCCAGCAGCTTGGGCGACAAGCGGCAGTACTTC. Translating it yields CASSLGDKRQYF.

This clonotype was seen many times. This chain links TRBV7-9 with TRBJ1-6; D might be TRBD1 (5 bases). Germline CDR1 and CDR2: SEHNR and FQNEAQ (reference sequence). Trimming took off 3 bases at V and 5 bases at J, with 8 bases between the two ends. The CDR3 is 14 amino acids. CDR3 sequence reads: CASSFPGHNSPLHF. The CDR3 DNA reads as TGTGCCAGCAGCTTTCCAGGGCATAATTCACCCCTCCACTTT.

This clonotype was seen a few times. The junction departs from germline at one end; a sequencing error may be responsible. The chain is built from TRBV29-1 and TRBJ1-2; D gene uncertain. Germline lookup yields CDR1 SQVTM and CDR2 ANQGSEA. The CDR3 totals 8 residues. The CDR3 loop is CSVEDSIF. For the CDR3, the DNA is TGCAGCGTTGAAGACTCCATATTC.

This clonotype was detected a few times. This chain links TRBV4-2 with TRBJ1-4; D is unclear. The CDR3 length is 14 residues. Germline V gene lookup returns CDR1 LGHNA and CDR2 YNFKEQ. The V gene lost 0 bases and the J gene lost 3 bases, with 5 bases spanning the gap. The DNA of the CDR3 is TGTGCCAGCAGCCAAGAGTCAGCTAATGAAAAACTGTTTTTT. Residues: CASSQESANEKLFF.

V and J are TRBV3-1 and TRBJ2-7, with D perhaps TRBD1 (5 bases). The CDR3 spans 13 residues. V was shortened by 3 bases and J by 3 bases, with 9 bases between the two germline ends. Germline CDR1 LGHDT, CDR2 YNNKEL (reference sequence). The CDR3 loop is CASSHDSYYEQYF. The CDR3 coding sequence is TGTGCCAGCAGCCACGACAGCTACTACGAGCAGTACTTC.

This clonotype was detected only a few times. The rearrangement uses TRBV6-2 or TRBV6-3 and TRBJ2-1, with D possibly matching TRBD1 (6 bases). The germline gives CDR1 MNHEY, CDR2 SVGEGT. The length of the CDR3 is 15 residues. Trimming removed 7 bases from V and 2 bases from J, with 15 bases in between. The CDR3 DNA reads TGTGCCAGCACCGTTACAGGGAGTCCCTACAATGAGCAGTTCTTC. Its translation is CASTVTGSPYNEQFF.

This clonotype was observed a handful of times. V is TRBV7-2 and J is TRBJ1-1; maybe TRBD1 (6 bases). The CDR3 is made up of 14 amino acids. Germline V lookup: CDR1 SGHTA, CDR2 FQGNSA. The ends were cut back, 2 bases at V and 4 bases at J, with 11 bases in the middle. The CDR3 nucleotides are TGTGCCAGCAGCTTATTAGGGGGAGGCACTGAAGCTTTCTTT. Protein product: CASSLLGGGTEAFF.

The table lists this clonotype with a few counts. V gene TRBV11-2 combines with J gene TRBJ2-1; TRBD1 is a possible D gene (5 bases). V was pared by 4 bases and J by 3 bases, with 13 bases between. Per germline, CDR1 SGHAT and CDR2 FQNNGV. This CDR3 has 15 residues. CDR3 loop: CASSSGVGLYNEQFF. The DNA of the CDR3 is TGTGCCAGCAGCTCCGGAGTGGGGCTCTACAATGAGCAGTTCTTC.

The rearrangement uses TRBV10-3 and TRBJ2-7, with 8 bases that match TRBD1. This CDR3 has 14 amino acids. CDR1 is ENHRY and CDR2 is SYGVKD in the germline V gene. The V and J ends lost 3 bases and 5 bases, in that order; junction bases with no gene match: 6. The CDR3 loop reads CAISEDRGLDEQYF. For the CDR3, the DNA is TGTGCCATCAGTGAAGACAGGGGTTTGGACGAGCAGTACTTC.